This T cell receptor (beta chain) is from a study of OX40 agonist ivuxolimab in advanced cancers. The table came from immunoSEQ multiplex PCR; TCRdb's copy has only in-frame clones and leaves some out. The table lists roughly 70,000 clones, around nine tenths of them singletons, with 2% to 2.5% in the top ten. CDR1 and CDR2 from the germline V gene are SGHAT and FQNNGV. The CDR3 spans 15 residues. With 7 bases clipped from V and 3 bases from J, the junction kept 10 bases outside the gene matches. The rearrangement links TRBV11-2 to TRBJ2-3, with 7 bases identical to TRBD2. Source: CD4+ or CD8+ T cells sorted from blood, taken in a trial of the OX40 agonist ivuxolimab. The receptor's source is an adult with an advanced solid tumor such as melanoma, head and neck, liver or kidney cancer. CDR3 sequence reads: CASTPRGGSTDTQYF. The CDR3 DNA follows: TGTGCCAGCACACCACGGGGCGGGAGTACAGATACGCAGTATTTT.